This T cell receptor (beta chain) was sequenced in a study of CD8 T cells in ankylosing spondylitis. Study observations and caveats: Eight highly homologous variants formed a TCR beta motif that appeared characteristic of ankylosing spondylitis blood. The disease-linked clones had a CD8+ phenotype and low blood frequencies. Previous work reported some of these motif variants in the synovial fluid and blood of reactive arthritis. Matched ankylosing spondylitis synovial fluid reportedly showed significant enrichment of disease-linked clones.

Trimming took 6 bases from V and 0 from J, leaving 7 bases between them. Germline V gives CDR1 LNHDA, CDR2 SQIVND (reference sequence). There are 13 residues in the CDR3. One entry per CDR3 protein results from TCRdb running MiXCR on the 5' RACE reads. The sample yields some 180,000 distinct CDR3 sequences, roughly 20% seen once. The table lists this clonotype with many counts. Its cognate antigen is unknown. The J gene is TRBJ2-3, the V gene TRBV19, with D tentatively TRBD1 (6 bases). The origin of this receptor is a male donor between 5 and 29 years old with ankylosing spondylitis or in good health (not recorded which). Sequenced sample: blood, either unsorted or a sorted T cell fraction (not recorded which). DNA for the CDR3: TGTGCCAGTAGCGACAGGAGCACAGATACGCAGTATTTT. Its protein is CASSDRSTDTQYF.